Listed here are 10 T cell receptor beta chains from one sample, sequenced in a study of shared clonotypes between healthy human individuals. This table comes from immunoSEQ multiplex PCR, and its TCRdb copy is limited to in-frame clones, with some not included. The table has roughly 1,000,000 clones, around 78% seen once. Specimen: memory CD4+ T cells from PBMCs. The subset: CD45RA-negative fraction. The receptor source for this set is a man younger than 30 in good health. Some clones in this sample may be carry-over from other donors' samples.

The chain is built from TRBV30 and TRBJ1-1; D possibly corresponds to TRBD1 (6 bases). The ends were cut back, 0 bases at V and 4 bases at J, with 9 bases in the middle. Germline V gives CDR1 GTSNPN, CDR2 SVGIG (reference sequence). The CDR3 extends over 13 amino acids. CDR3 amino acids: CAWSVLRGTEAFF. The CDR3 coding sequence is TGTGCCTGGAGTGTACTCAGGGGCACTGAAGCTTTCTTT.

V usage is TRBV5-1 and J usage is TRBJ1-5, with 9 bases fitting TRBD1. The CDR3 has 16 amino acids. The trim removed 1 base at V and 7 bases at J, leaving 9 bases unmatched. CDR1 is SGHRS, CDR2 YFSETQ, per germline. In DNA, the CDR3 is TGCGCCAGCAGCTTGAACCGGACAGGGGATAGGCAGCCCCAGCATTTT. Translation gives CASSLNRTGDRQPQHF. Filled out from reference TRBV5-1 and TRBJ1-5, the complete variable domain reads KAGVTQTPRYLIKTRGQQVTLSCSPISGHRSVSWYQQTPGQGLQFLFEYFSETQRNKGNFPGRFSGRQFSNSRSEMNVSTLELGDSALYLCASSLNRTGDRQPQHFGDGTRLSIL.

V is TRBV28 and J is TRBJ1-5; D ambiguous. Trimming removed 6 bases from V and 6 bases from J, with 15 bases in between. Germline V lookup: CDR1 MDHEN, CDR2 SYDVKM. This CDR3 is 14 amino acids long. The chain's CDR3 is CASSPLLGSQPQHF. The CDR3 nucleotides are TGTGCCAGCAGCCCCTTGCTGGGTAGTCAGCCCCAGCATTTT.

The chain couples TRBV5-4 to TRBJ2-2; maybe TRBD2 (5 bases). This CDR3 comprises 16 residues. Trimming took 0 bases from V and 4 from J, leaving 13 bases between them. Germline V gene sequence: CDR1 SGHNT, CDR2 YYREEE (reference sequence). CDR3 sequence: CASSLGERRGTGELFF. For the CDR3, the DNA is TGTGCCAGCAGCTTGGGAGAGCGGCGAGGCACCGGGGAGCTGTTTTTT. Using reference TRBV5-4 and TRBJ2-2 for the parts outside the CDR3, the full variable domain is ETGVTQSPTHLIKTRGQQVTLRCSSQSGHNTVSWYQQALGQGPQFIFQYYREEENGRGNFPPRFSGLQFPNYSSELNVNALELDDSALYLCASSLGERRGTGELFFGEGSRLTVL.

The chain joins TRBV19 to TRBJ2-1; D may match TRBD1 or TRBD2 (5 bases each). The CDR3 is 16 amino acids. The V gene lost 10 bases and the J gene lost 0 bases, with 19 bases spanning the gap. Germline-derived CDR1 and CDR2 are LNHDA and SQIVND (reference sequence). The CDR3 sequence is CATRLGPGRSYNEQFF. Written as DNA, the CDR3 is TGTGCCACCCGATTAGGGCCGGGACGCTCCTACAATGAGCAGTTCTTC.

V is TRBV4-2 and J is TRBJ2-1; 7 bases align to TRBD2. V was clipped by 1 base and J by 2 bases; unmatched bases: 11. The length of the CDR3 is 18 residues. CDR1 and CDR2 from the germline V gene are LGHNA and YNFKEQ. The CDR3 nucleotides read TGTGCCAGCAGCCAAGTGAGTATGTGGGCGGGAGCCTACAATGAGCAGTTCTTC. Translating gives CASSQVSMWAGAYNEQFF.

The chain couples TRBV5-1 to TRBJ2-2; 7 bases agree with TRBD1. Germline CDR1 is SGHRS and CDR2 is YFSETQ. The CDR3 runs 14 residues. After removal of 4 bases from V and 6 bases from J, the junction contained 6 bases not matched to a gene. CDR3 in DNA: TGCGCCAGCAGCGCTGTCCAGGGGGCCGGGGAGCTGTTTTTT. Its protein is CASSAVQGAGELFF.

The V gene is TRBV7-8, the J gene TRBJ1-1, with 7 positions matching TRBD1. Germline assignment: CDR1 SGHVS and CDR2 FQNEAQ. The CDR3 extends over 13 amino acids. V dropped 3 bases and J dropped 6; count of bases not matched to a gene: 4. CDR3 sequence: CASSFPGQSEAFF. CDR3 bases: TGTGCCAGCAGCTTTCCGGGACAGTCTGAAGCTTTCTTT.

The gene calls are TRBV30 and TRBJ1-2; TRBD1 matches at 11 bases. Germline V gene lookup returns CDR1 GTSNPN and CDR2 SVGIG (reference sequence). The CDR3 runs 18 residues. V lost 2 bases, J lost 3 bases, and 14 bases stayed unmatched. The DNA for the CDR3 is TGTGCCTGGAGTCGACCGTCGGACAGGGGGCGCAGGGACTATGGCTACACCTTC. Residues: CAWSRPSDRGRRDYGYTF.

The CDR3 region is CASSQWSSDTGELFF. The CDR3 coding sequence is TGCGCCAGCAGTCAATGGTCTTCCGACACCGGGGAGCTGTTTTTT. The chain has TRBV23-1 and TRBJ2-2, with no clear D. TRBV23-1 is given ORF status, its function remaining uncertain. Between the trimmed V and J ends, which lost 1 base and 3 bases, there was a span of 9 bases. This CDR3 has 15 amino acids.